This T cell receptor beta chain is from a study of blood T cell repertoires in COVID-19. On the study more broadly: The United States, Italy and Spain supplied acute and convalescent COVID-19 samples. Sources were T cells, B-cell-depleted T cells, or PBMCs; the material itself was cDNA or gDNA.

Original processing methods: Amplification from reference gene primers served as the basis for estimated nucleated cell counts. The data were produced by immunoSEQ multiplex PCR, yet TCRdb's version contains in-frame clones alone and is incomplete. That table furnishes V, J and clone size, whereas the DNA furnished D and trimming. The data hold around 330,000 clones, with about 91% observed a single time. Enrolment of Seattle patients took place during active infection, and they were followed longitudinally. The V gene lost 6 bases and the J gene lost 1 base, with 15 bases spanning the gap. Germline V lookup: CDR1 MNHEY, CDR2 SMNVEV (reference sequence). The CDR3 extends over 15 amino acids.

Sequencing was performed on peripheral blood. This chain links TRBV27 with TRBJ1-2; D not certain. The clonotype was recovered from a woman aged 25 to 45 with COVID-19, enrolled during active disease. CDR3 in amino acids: CASRPILTDNYGYTF. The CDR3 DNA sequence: TGTGCCAGCAGACCAATACTTACAGATAACTATGGCTACACCTTC.